These 21 T cell receptor beta chains came from one sample sequenced in a study of siplizumab effects on memory and regulatory T cells. The assay was immunoSEQ multiplex PCR, and TCRdb's table has in-frame clones only and misses some. The sample records under 110,000 clones, roughly 91% being singletons. The sequenced material came from non-Treg CD4+ T cells sorted from blood. These receptors were obtained from a human donor in good health.

The rearrangement joins TRBV2 to TRBJ1-5; possibly TRBD1 for D (5 bases). Germline V CDR1 and CDR2: SNHLY, FYNNEI. V gave up 6 bases and J gave up 3 bases, with 15 bases separating them. The CDR3 spans 15 residues. CDR3 loop: CASSRTGAANQPQHF. Here the CDR3 DNA reads TGTGCCAGCAGCCGCACAGGTGCCGCCAATCAGCCCCAGCATTTT. Variable domain in full (rest from reference TRBV2 and TRBJ1-5): EPEVTQTPSHQVTQMGQEVILRCVPISNHLYFYWYRQILGQKVEFLVSFYNNEISEKSEIFDDQFSVERPDGSNFTLKIRSTKLEDSAMYFCASSRTGAANQPQHFGDGTRLSIL.

This sequence joins TRBV6-4 and TRBJ2-6; no clear D. CDR1 and CDR2 from the germline V gene are MRHNA and SNTAGT. Trimming took off 6 bases at V and 0 bases at J, with 3 bases between the two ends. CDR3 length equals 13 residues. CDR3 sequence: CASRSSGANVLTF. The DNA of the CDR3 is TGTGCCAGCAGGAGCTCTGGGGCCAACGTCCTGACTTTC.

This clone occurred once. The rearrangement uses TRBV7-2 and TRBJ2-5; D may be TRBD2 (5 bases). The CDR3 totals 16 residues. Germline CDR1 SGHTA, CDR2 FQGNSA. Trimming removed 1 base at V and 1 base at J, with 13 bases between. The CDR3 DNA reads as TGTGCCAGCAGCTTAGTCCCCCGGGGTGGCCAAGAGACCCAGTACTTC. Translation: CASSLVPRGGQETQYF.

The genes are TRBV18 and TRBJ2-5; possibly TRBD2 for D (5 bases). CDR3 length equals 15 residues. From germline, CDR1 is KGHSH and CDR2 LQKENI. Trimming shortened V by 6 bases and J by 5 bases, and 19 bases separated the two germline ends. The CDR3 nucleotides read TGTGCCAGCTCCCGTCTCTACGGGGTAGGGGAGACCCAGTACTTC. Translated, it gives CASSRLYGVGETQYF.

This chain joins TRBV2 and TRBJ1-3; D is possibly TRBD1 (5 bases). Per germline, CDR1 SNHLY and CDR2 FYNNEI. Trimming left V 6 bases short and J 4 bases short, with 13 bases between. This CDR3 region has 14 residues. The DNA of the CDR3 is TGTGCCAGCAGCAGGCAGGGAGGGGGAAACACCATATATTTT. The encoded protein is CASSRQGGGNTIYF.

This chain links TRBV6-1 with TRBJ2-7, with a possible D match to TRBD1 (5 bases). The CDR3 runs to 13 residues. Between the trimmed V and J ends, which lost 9 bases and 9 bases, there was a span of 21 bases. Germline V gene lookup returns CDR1 MNHNS and CDR2 SASEGT. DNA for the CDR3: TGTGCCAGTTGGGGCGGATCACTACGAGGGCAGTACTTC. Its translation is CASWGGSLRGQYF.

V gene TRBV5-1 combines with J gene TRBJ2-1; tentatively, D is TRBD1 (6 bases). Germline CDR1 SGHRS, CDR2 YFSETQ. CDR3 length: 15 residues. Trimming took 0 bases from V and 0 from J, leaving 7 bases between them. The chain's CDR3 is CASSLEDSSYNEQFF. DNA for the CDR3: TGCGCCAGCAGCTTGGAGGACAGCTCCTACAATGAGCAGTTCTTC.

This chain joins TRBV4-1 and TRBJ1-5; TRBD1 might be the D (5 bases). The CDR3 has 17 amino acids. V lost 0 bases and J lost 2, with 14 bases in between. Per germline, CDR1 MGHRA and CDR2 YSYEKL. The CDR3 here is CASSQDRGARGNQPQHF. CDR3 coding DNA: TGCGCCAGCAGCCAAGATCGAGGGGCCAGGGGCAATCAGCCCCAGCATTTT.

The chain recombines TRBV5-1 with TRBJ2-1; 8 positions agree with TRBD1. V shed 4 bases and J 0 bases; nucleotides not matched to a gene: 6. Germline V lookup: CDR1 SGHRS, CDR2 YFSETQ. The CDR3 is 16 amino acids. The CDR3, as DNA: TGCGCCAGCAGCCTAACAGGGGGACTCTCCTACAATGAGCAGTTCTTC. It translates to CASSLTGGLSYNEQFF.

The genes are TRBV5-1 and TRBJ1-1; TRBD1 matches 9 bases. CDR3 size: 15 residues. Germline V lookup: CDR1 SGHRS, CDR2 YFSETQ. V lost 4 bases to trimming and J lost 4 bases; unmatched junction nucleotides: 8. The CDR3 loop is CASSKRTGEGTEAFF. The DNA of the CDR3 is TGCGCCAGCAGCAAGAGGACAGGGGAAGGCACTGAAGCTTTCTTT.

This chain connects TRBV30 to TRBJ2-5, with D unresolved. Trimming cost V 0 bases and J 11 bases, with 13 bases left between them. CDR3 length: 12 residues. CDR1 is GTSNPN, CDR2 SVGIG, per germline (reference sequence). The CDR3 DNA is TGTGCCTGGAGTGTTCGATCGGGCAGACAGTACTTC. Translating it yields CAWSVRSGRQYF.

The chain carries TRBV29-1 and TRBJ1-3, with TRBD1 as a possible D gene (5 bases). This CDR3 comprises 14 residues. Germline CDR1 and CDR2: SQVTM and ANQGSEA. Deletions cut 4 bases from V and 0 bases from J, with 10 bases between. The CDR3 region is CSVGTGPSGNTIYF. CDR3 bases: TGCAGCGTTGGGACGGGGCCCTCTGGAAACACCATATATTTT.

The chain couples TRBV7-9 to TRBJ1-2; no firm D call. The V end lost 3 bases, the J end lost 8 bases, and 10 bases lay between the germline ends. The germline V gene has CDR1 SEHNR and CDR2 FQNEAQ (reference sequence). This CDR3 is built from 12 residues. The CDR3 DNA follows: TGTGCCAGCAGCTTTCAAGAGCAGGGCTACACCTTC. It is translated as CASSFQEQGYTF.

This clone occurred once. CDR3 DNA: TGTGCCAGCAGTGAAGCTACGACAGGGGGGCCCCAGCATTTT. It is translated as CASSEATTGGPQHF. The chain recombines TRBV6-1 with TRBJ1-5, with TRBD1 identical over 9 bases. Germline values: CDR1 MNHNS, CDR2 SASEGT. V lost 0 bases and J lost 9; bases outside the gene matches: 3. The CDR3 contains 14 residues.

The genes are TRBV11-3 and TRBJ2-1; D assignment may be TRBD1 or TRBD2 (6 bases each). Germline V gives CDR1 SGHNT, CDR2 YENEEA. The CDR3 length is 13 residues. V was cut by 6 bases and J by 10 bases, with 16 bases left in between. CDR3 bases: TGTGCCAGCAGGCCCGAGGGGGGCCGGGAGCAGTTCTTC. Amino acid sequence: CASRPEGGREQFF.

The chain uses TRBV12-1 and TRBJ2-7; the DNA was not used to check the table's D call, TRBD1. TRBV12-1 is described as a pseudogene. CDR3 length: 16 amino acids. The CDR3 here is CASSFHTGQYGDEQYF. The CDR3 DNA follows: TGTGCCAGCAGCTTCCACACGGGACAGTACGGGGACGAGCAGTACTTC.

The J gene is TRBJ2-4, the V gene TRBV10-1; 7 bases are a match to TRBD1. Germline trimming cut 6 bases from V and 3 bases from J; bases unmatched to any gene: 8. Germline values: CDR1 WNHNN, CDR2 SYGVQD (reference sequence). The CDR3 sequence is 15 residues long. The CDR3 is CASRAGTVCKNIQYF. CDR3 nucleotides: TGCGCCAGCAGAGCCGGGACAGTATGCAAAAACATTCAGTACTTC.

This sequence joins TRBV27 and TRBJ1-1; D gene ambiguous. The CDR3 runs to 16 residues. With 2 bases removed from V and 0 bases from J, the gap between germline ends came to 13 bases. The germline V gene encodes CDR1 MNHEY and CDR2 SMNVEV (reference sequence). The CDR3 sequence is CASSLDKGPMNTEAFF. The CDR3 DNA sequence: TGTGCCAGCAGTTTAGACAAGGGCCCAATGAACACTGAAGCTTTCTTT.

This rearrangement joins TRBV5-1 to TRBJ2-2; D unclear. The CDR3 is 14 residues long. Trimming took off 2 bases at V and 3 bases at J, with 8 bases between the two ends. Germline CDR1 SGHRS, CDR2 YFSETQ. The CDR3 reads CASSFLRDTGELFF. The CDR3, as DNA: TGCGCCAGCAGCTTTCTTAGAGACACCGGGGAGCTGTTTTTT.

The chain uses TRBV30 and TRBJ2-3; D perhaps matches TRBD2 (6 bases). Per germline, CDR1 GTSNPN and CDR2 SVGIG (reference sequence). Between the trimmed V and J ends, which lost 0 bases and 0 bases, there was a span of 10 bases. The CDR3 sequence is 15 residues long. CDR3 DNA sequence: TGTGCCTGGAGTGTGTCGGGGGACAGCACAGATACGCAGTATTTT. Translation: CAWSVSGDSTDTQYF.

This chain connects TRBV29-1 to TRBJ1-1; no definite D call. Germline CDR1 reads SQVTM; CDR2 reads ANQGSEA. V was shortened by 5 bases and J by 4 bases, with 11 bases between the two germline ends. This CDR3 spans 12 amino acids. The CDR3 bases are TGCAGCGTTCGTAGGGCGAGCACTGAAGCTTTCTTT. Residues: CSVRRASTEAFF.